This TCR beta chain was profiled in a study of T cell repertoires in cytomegalovirus infection. Overall study findings and caveats: HLA-C-restricted CMV-specific TCR beta clonotypes were dominant in the ex vivo response.

Points on this clonotype: Its matching antigen is unknown.

The germline V gene has CDR1 MNHEY and CDR2 SMNVEV (reference sequence). The V gene end was trimmed by 7 bases and the J gene end by 8 bases; junction bases not matched to a gene: 4. The length of the CDR3 is 11 residues. TCRdb independently ran MiXCR on the reads; one entry per CDR3 protein. The table includes about a million distinct CDR3 sequences, around 31% detected once. J is TRBJ1-1 and V is TRBV27, with 7 positions matching TRBD1. The sequencing used cultured CD8+ T cells from PBMCs, collected from culture after CMV antigen stimulation. The receptor's source is a human donor in good health (CMV status not recorded). Some clones in this sample may be carry-over from other donors' samples. CDR3 in amino acids: CASNGTVEAFF. DNA for the CDR3: TGTGCCAGCAACGGGACAGTCGAAGCTTTCTTT.